Here is one TCR beta chain with its context. TCR beta rearrangements were amplified from peripheral blood genomic DNA. The entry originates in a study of T cell repertoires in aging, cancer and after chemotherapy. Germline V gene sequence: CDR1 MNHEY, CDR2 SVGAGI. This CDR3 comprises 12 residues. Trimming took 6 bases from V and 7 from J, leaving 13 bases between them. A mixed TRB-A/B primer pool amplified rearranged TRB by multiplex touch-down PCR. Each CDR3 protein is one row after TCRdb ran MiXCR on the multiplex PCR reads. Among about 12,000 distinct CDR3 sequences listed, 30% to 35% were seen once.

This TCR came from a human donor in good health. The donor label of this sample is uncertain. The genes are TRBV6-5 and TRBJ2-7, with a weak D call TRBD2 (6 bases). Sequenced: blood. DNA of the CDR3: TGTGCCAGCAGCAAGTTCCGGGGGGAGCAGTACTTC. Its translation: CASSKFRGEQYF.